The rows below give T cell receptor beta chains drawn from one sample of a study of beta chain features in type 1 diabetes. Clones were read by immunoSEQ multiplex PCR, and TCRdb kept only the in-frame ones, dropping some. The table records hundreds of thousands of clones, about 14% of them present only once. Input material: naive CD4+ T cells from blood. Receptors were obtained from a man aged 18 to 29 with type 1 diabetes. CDR3s include the opening cysteine and the closing phenylalanine or tryptophan. D genes are given only for firm matches. Clone size is shown for a subset of rows, as once, few, many or a class of expanded clone.

J gene: TRBJ2-4; V gene: TRBV6-1; clone size: few; D gene: -; CDR3 DNA: TGTGCCAGCAGCTCATCTCTAGGGGGCAAAAACATTCAGTACTTC; CDR3 protein: CASSSSLGGKNIQYF
J gene: TRBJ2-5; V gene: TRBV10-3; clone size: few; D gene: -; CDR3 DNA: TGTGCCATCAGTGAGGTCCAAGAGACCCAGTACTTC; CDR3 protein: CAISEVQETQYF
J gene: TRBJ2-1; V gene: TRBV7-8; clone size: few; D gene: TRBD1; CDR3 DNA: TGTGCCAGCAGCTTAGTGGACAGGGGTAGGAATGAGCAGTTCTTC; CDR3 protein: CASSLVDRGRNEQFF
J gene: TRBJ2-3; V gene: TRBV7-2; clone size: -; D gene: -; CDR3 DNA: TGTGCCAGCAGCTTAAATCGGGGGGGACAGAACACAGATACGCAGTATTTT; CDR3 protein: CASSLNRGGQNTDTQYF
J gene: TRBJ2-4; V gene: TRBV30; clone size: -; D gene: -; CDR3 DNA: TGTGCCTGGACACCCCTAGCCAAAAACATTCAGTACTTC; CDR3 protein: CAWTPLAKNIQYF
J gene: TRBJ1-6; V gene: TRBV30; clone size: -; D gene: -; CDR3 DNA: TGTGCCTGGAGTGTACGAGATTCACCCCTCCACTTT; CDR3 protein: CAWSVRDSPLHF
J gene: TRBJ1-3; V gene: TRBV7-2; clone size: few; D gene: -; CDR3 DNA: TGTGCCAGCAGCTTAGCGTTCTCTGGAAACACCATATATTTT; CDR3 protein: CASSLAFSGNTIYF
J gene: TRBJ2-2; V gene: TRBV7-2; clone size: few; D gene: -; CDR3 DNA: TGTGCCAGCACGCCCCGGGGGAACACCGGGGAGCTGTTTTTT; CDR3 protein: CASTPRGNTGELFF
J gene: TRBJ1-5; V gene: TRBV30; clone size: -; D gene: TRBD1; CDR3 DNA: TGTGCCTGGAGTGCGGGAGGGGGCGGTCAGCCCCAGCATTTT; CDR3 protein: CAWSAGGGGQPQHF
J gene: TRBJ2-2; V gene: TRBV7-2; clone size: few; D gene: -; CDR3 DNA: TGTGCCAGCAGCTTAGCGGCTCTGGGCGGGGAGCTGTTTTTT; CDR3 protein: CASSLAALGGELFF
J gene: TRBJ1-2; V gene: TRBV9; clone size: -; D gene: -; CDR3 DNA: TGTGCCAGCAGCCCCGGCTGGGCAGGGACGATGGGCTACACCTTC; CDR3 protein: CASSPGWAGTMGYTF
J gene: TRBJ1-1; V gene: TRBV7-9; clone size: few; D gene: -; CDR3 DNA: TGTGCCAGCAGCTTAAAACAGGGACCGAACACTGAAGCTTTCTTT; CDR3 protein: CASSLKQGPNTEAFF
J gene: TRBJ2-7; V gene: TRBV19; clone size: few; D gene: -; CDR3 DNA: TGTGCCAGTTCCTACAGCCTACCGGGAAGCTACGAGCAGTACTTC; CDR3 protein: CASSYSLPGSYEQYF
J gene: TRBJ2-7; V gene: TRBV30; clone size: -; D gene: TRBD1; CDR3 DNA: TGTGCCTGGAGGGACAGGGTCTATACCTACGAGCAGTACTTC; CDR3 protein: CAWRDRVYTYEQYF
J gene: TRBJ2-3; V gene: TRBV10-3; clone size: -; D gene: TRBD2; CDR3 DNA: TGTGCCATCAAGAATCTAGCGGGGGGGCCATGGGTCACAGATACGCAGTATTTT; CDR3 protein: CAIKNLAGGPWVTDTQYF
J gene: TRBJ2-1; V gene: TRBV5-4; clone size: -; D gene: -; CDR3 DNA: TGTGCCAGCAGCTCTCGGGCAGGGGAGAACTACAATGAGCAGTTCTTC; CDR3 protein: CASSSRAGENYNEQFF
J gene: TRBJ1-5; V gene: TRBV7-9; clone size: -; D gene: -; CDR3 DNA: TGTGCCAGCAGCGGACGGGATCTGGGGCAGCCCCAGCATTTT; CDR3 protein: CASSGRDLGQPQHF
J gene: TRBJ2-3; V gene: TRBV7-2; clone size: few; D gene: TRBD1; CDR3 DNA: TGTGCCAGCAGCGTCGACAGGGGGGCAGATACGCAGTATTTT; CDR3 protein: CASSVDRGADTQYF
J gene: TRBJ2-4; V gene: TRBV21-1; clone size: many; D gene: -; CDR3 DNA: TGTGCCAGCAGCGCCACTTTGGACGGTCCTGATACCAAAAACATTCAGTACTTC; CDR3 protein: CASSATLDGPDTKNIQYF
J gene: TRBJ1-2; V gene: TRBV30; clone size: few; D gene: TRBD1; CDR3 DNA: TGTGCCTGGAGTTCCAAACGACAGGGGACAGGCTATGGCTACACCTTC; CDR3 protein: CAWSSKRQGTGYGYTF
J gene: TRBJ1-5; V gene: TRBV27; clone size: few; D gene: TRBD1; CDR3 DNA: TGTGCCAGCACCGCCGGGACAGGCGGCAATCAGCCCCAGCATTTT; CDR3 protein: CASTAGTGGNQPQHF
J gene: TRBJ1-5; V gene: TRBV19; clone size: few; D gene: -; CDR3 DNA: TGTGCCAGTAGTACGACGGGACGTTCTTATAGCAATCAGCCCCAGCATTTT; CDR3 protein: CASSTTGRSYSNQPQHF
J gene: TRBJ2-1; V gene: TRBV6-5; clone size: few; D gene: TRBD1; CDR3 DNA: TGTGCCAGCAGTTACGGGGACAGGGTAGCCGATGAGCAGTTCTTC; CDR3 protein: CASSYGDRVADEQFF
J gene: TRBJ1-4; V gene: TRBV4-1; clone size: few; D gene: TRBD1; CDR3 DNA: TGCGCCAGCAGCCAAAGCCGGACAGGGCGTACCCTAGCAACTAATGAAAAACTGTTTTTT; CDR3 protein: CASSQSRTGRTLATNEKLFF
J gene: TRBJ2-2; V gene: TRBV4-1; clone size: -; D gene: TRBD2; CDR3 DNA: TGCGCCAGCAGCCGATTCGGCGGGGGGGACACCGGGGAGCTGTTTTTT; CDR3 protein: CASSRFGGGDTGELFF
J gene: TRBJ2-1; V gene: TRBV29-1; clone size: few; D gene: TRBD2; CDR3 DNA: TGCAGCGTTGATCGGGGGACTAGTGCCGACAATGAGCAGTTCTTC; CDR3 protein: CSVDRGTSADNEQFF
J gene: TRBJ2-7; V gene: TRBV7-9; clone size: few; D gene: -; CDR3 DNA: TGTGCCAGCAGCTTACAGAACTCCTACGAGCAGTACTTC; CDR3 protein: CASSLQNSYEQYF
J gene: TRBJ2-5; V gene: TRBV6-5; clone size: -; D gene: -; CDR3 DNA: TGTGCCAGCAGTGGGTCCGGGACCACCCGAGAGACCCAGTACTTC; CDR3 protein: CASSGSGTTRETQYF
J gene: TRBJ2-7; V gene: TRBV10-1; clone size: -; D gene: -; CDR3 DNA: TGCGCCAGCAGTGCGGGCTACGAGCAGTACTTC; CDR3 protein: CASSAGYEQYF
J gene: TRBJ2-2; V gene: TRBV5-1; clone size: -; D gene: TRBD1; CDR3 DNA: TGCGCCAGCAGCCACGTACAGGGGGCGGACACCGGGGAGCTGTTTTTT; CDR3 protein: CASSHVQGADTGELFF
J gene: TRBJ2-6; V gene: TRBV25-1; clone size: few; D gene: -; CDR3 DNA: TGTGCCAGCGGACCGTCTGGGGCCAACGTCCTGACTTTC; CDR3 protein: CASGPSGANVLTF